These 3 T cell receptor beta chains were sequenced from one sample in a study of T-cell reconstitution after alpha-beta-depleted transplantation in children. The TCRbeta library was prepared with unique molecular identifiers. TCRdb processed the PCR reads anew with MiXCR; each CDR3 protein has one entry. This sample yields about 610,000 distinct CDR3 sequences, of which 25% to 30% are seen a single time; 35% to 40% belongs to the top ten. The material sequenced was PBMCs, taken before TCRalphabeta/CD19-depleted stem cell transplant. These TCRs come from a boy younger than two with Wiskott-Aldrich syndrome, due to receive a stem cell transplant.

This clonotype was seen more than once but under ten times. The V gene is TRBV5-1, the J gene TRBJ2-2, with D unresolved. V lost 6 bases and J lost 3, with 9 bases in between. The CDR3 covers 13 residues. Germline assignment: CDR1 SGHRS and CDR2 YFSETQ. The CDR3 region is CASNILYTGELFF. In DNA, the CDR3 is TGCGCCAGCAATATCCTCTACACCGGGGAGCTGTTTTTT.

This clonotype appeared once. The genes are TRBV5-1 and TRBJ2-7; D is perhaps TRBD2 (6 bases). Per germline, CDR1 SGHRS and CDR2 YFSETQ. The CDR3 consists of 16 residues. V shed 0 bases and J shed 5 bases, with 18 bases lying between them. This CDR3 is CASSLVAPRGGDEQYF. The CDR3 region has the DNA TGCGCCAGCAGCTTGGTCGCACCGAGGGGCGGGGACGAGCAGTACTTC.

This clonotype was recorded only once. V gene TRBV25-1 combines with J gene TRBJ2-3, with 8 bases fitting TRBD2. The CDR3 is 15 residues long. The germline CDR1 and CDR2 sequences are MGHDK and SYGVNS. V shed 8 bases and J 2 bases; nucleotides not matched to a gene: 9. CDR3 sequence: CASSRRGALTDTQYF. CDR3 nucleotides: TGTGCCAGCTCGAGGCGGGGGGCTCTCACAGATACGCAGTATTTT. The full variable domain, in which reference TRBV25-1 and TRBJ2-3 provide the parts outside the CDR3, is EADIYQTPRYLVIGTGKKITLECSQTMGHDKMYWYQQDPGMELHLIHYSYGVNSTEKGDLSSESTVSRIRTEHFPLTLESARPSHTSQYLCASSRRGALTDTQYFGPGTRLTVL.